This is a list of T cell receptor beta chains from one sample in a study of OX40 agonist ivuxolimab in advanced cancers. Using immunoSEQ multiplex PCR, the repertoire was profiled, and TCRdb retains in-frame clones only, with some absent. The repertoire includes tens of thousands of clones, approximately 86% of them detected once, and under 0.5% sits in the top ten. The specimen was CD4+ or CD8+ T cells sorted from blood, collected in a trial of the OX40 agonist ivuxolimab. The receptors originated from an adult with an advanced solid tumor such as melanoma, head and neck, liver or kidney cancer. Both conserved end residues are part of each CDR3. A D gene is named only where the DNA matches it firmly. Size is omitted from some rows. Given values are once, few, many or a class for expanded clones.

abundance	d_gene	v_gene	j_gene	CDR3aa	CDR3nt
NA	NA	TRBV28	TRBJ2-4	CASSFGSGKNIQYF	TGTGCCAGCAGTTTTGGATCGGGCAAAAACATTCAGTACTTC
NA	TRBD2	TRBV5-1	TRBJ2-2	CASSLTSGGSTGELFF	TGCGCCAGCAGCTTGACTAGCGGGGGTTCAACCGGGGAGCTGTTTTTT
NA	NA	TRBV9	TRBJ2-7	CASSVGRDPSPYEQYF	TGTGCCAGCAGCGTAGGGAGGGACCCCTCTCCCTACGAGCAGTACTTC
NA	TRBD2	TRBV5-4	TRBJ2-2	CASSLSPLAGGSTGELFF	TGTGCCAGCAGCCTCTCGCCCCTAGCGGGAGGGAGCACCGGGGAGCTGTTTTTT
NA	NA	TRBV7-2	TRBJ1-3	CASSWTPGSTIYF	TGTGCCAGCAGTTGGACCCCCGGAAGCACCATATATTTT
NA	NA	TRBV7-2	TRBJ1-1	CASSLNSLNTEAFF	TGTGCCAGCAGCTTGAATTCTCTGAACACTGAAGCTTTCTTT
once	NA	TRBV30	TRBJ1-1	CAWSSVSVGLRYYTEAFF	TGTGCCTGGAGTTCTGTTTCGGTTGGCCTAAGGTATTACACTGAAGCTTTCTTT
NA	TRBD1	TRBV5-1	TRBJ1-6	CASSKGQGNSPLHF	TGCGCCAGCAGCAAGGGACAGGGGAATTCACCCCTCCACTTT
NA	TRBD1	TRBV11-2	TRBJ2-1	CASSLVHGTDSYNEQFF	TGTGCCAGCAGCTTAGTCCACGGGACAGACTCCTACAATGAGCAGTTCTTC
NA	NA	TRBV6-5	TRBJ1-1	CASSRDTNTEAFF	TGTGCCAGCAGCCGGGACACGAACACTGAAGCTTTCTTT
NA	NA	TRBV7-9	TRBJ2-7	CASSLSRYEQYF	TGTGCCAGCAGCTTAAGCCGCTACGAGCAGTACTTC
NA	TRBD2	TRBV2	TRBJ2-7	CASSKSGAYEQYF	TGTGCCAGCAGCAAGAGCGGGGCCTACGAGCAGTACTTC
NA	TRBD1	TRBV6-6	TRBJ1-1	CASTWDRVTTEAFF	TGTGCCAGCACCTGGGACAGGGTAACTACTGAAGCTTTCTTT
NA	NA	TRBV18	TRBJ1-6	CASSPREDSPLHF	TGTGCCAGCTCACCCAGGGAGGATTCACCCCTCCACTTT
NA	NA	TRBV5-1	TRBJ1-3	CASSLVPYSGNTIYF	TGCGCCAGCAGCTTGGTTCCCTATTCTGGAAACACCATATATTTT